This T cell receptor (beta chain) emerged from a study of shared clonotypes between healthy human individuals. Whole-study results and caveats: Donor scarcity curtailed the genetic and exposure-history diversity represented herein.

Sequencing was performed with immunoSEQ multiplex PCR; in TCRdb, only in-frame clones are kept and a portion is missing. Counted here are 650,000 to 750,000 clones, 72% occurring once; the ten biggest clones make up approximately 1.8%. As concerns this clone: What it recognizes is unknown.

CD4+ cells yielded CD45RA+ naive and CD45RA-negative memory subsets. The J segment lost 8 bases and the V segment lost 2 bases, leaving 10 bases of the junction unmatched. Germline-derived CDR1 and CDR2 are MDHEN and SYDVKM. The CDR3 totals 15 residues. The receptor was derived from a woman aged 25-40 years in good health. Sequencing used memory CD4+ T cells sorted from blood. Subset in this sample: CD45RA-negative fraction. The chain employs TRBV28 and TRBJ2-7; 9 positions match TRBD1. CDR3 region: CASSLGGQGQEKQYF. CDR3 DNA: TGTGCCAGCAGTTTAGGGGGACAGGGTCAGGAGAAGCAGTACTTC.